This TCR beta chain was profiled in a study of CD8 T cells in Susac syndrome. TCR beta sequencing was performed on blood CD8+ and CD4+ T cells. While CD8+ and CD4+ T cells were isolated negatively, TEMRA cells were enriched by FACS. The RNA input was roughly 0.45 to 1 ug, and it was reverse transcribed with random hexamers. Amplification of TCR beta CDR3 used immunoSEQ multiplex PCR across 54 Vbeta and 13 Jbeta. TCRdb re-derived calls from the immunoSEQ multiplex PCR reads in MiXCR, one entry per CDR3 protein. The repertoire holds 45,000 to 60,000 distinct CDR3 sequences, around 93% seen once, with around 0.38% in the top ten. This clonotype was seen once. Its antigen remains unidentified. The CDR3 is 15 residues long. Trimming removed 11 bases at V and 6 bases at J, with 26 bases between. Germline V gene sequence: CDR1 ENHRY, CDR2 SYGVKD. Points from the study as a whole: Only a relatively small number of individuals were included in the TCR sequencing and HLA analysis.

The sequenced sample was CD8+ T cells from PBMCs. The chain uses TRBV10-3 and TRBJ2-7, with D tentatively TRBD1 (6 bases). This clonotype was obtained from a human donor in good health. CDR3 protein: CALSEGVSGVGEQYF. Written as DNA, the CDR3 is TGTGCCCTATCAGAAGGGGTCTCAGGGGTGGGCGAGCAGTACTTC.